Below are 14 T cell receptor beta chains sequenced from a single sample in a study of T cell clusters in autoimmune cytopenias. Tens of thousands of genome equivalents of blood DNA were amplified for TRB. TRB was amplified by touch-down multiplex PCR, primer pools A and B combined. TCRdb re-called the multiplex PCR reads, yielding one record per CDR3 amino acid sequence without DNA. Across under 3,500 distinct CDR3 sequences, the top ten clones capture approximately 10% of the sample. Sequencing was done on a sample of peripheral blood. The receptors here all came from a human donor with an autoimmune cytopenia or autoimmune hepatitis (not recorded which).

According to its frequency, this clonotype is medium-sized. The V and J genes are TRBV30 and TRBJ2-2. This CDR3 region has 14 residues. From germline, CDR1 is GTSNPN and CDR2 SVGIG (reference sequence). The CDR3 sequence: CAWARLGLTGELFF.

The J gene is TRBJ2-7, the V gene TRBV18; TCRdb calls TRBD1, which cannot be checked without DNA. The germline V gene encodes CDR1 KGHSH and CDR2 LQKENI. The CDR3 spans 15 residues. This chain's CDR3 is CASSPPTGTPREQYF.

This clonotype is called medium-sized (0.01 to 0.1%) based on its frequency. The rearrangement links TRBV28 to TRBJ2-3; TCRdb lists TRBD2, though no DNA is available to test this call. Looked up from germline, CDR1 is MDHEN and CDR2 is SYDVKM. The CDR3 loop spans 15 amino acids. This CDR3 reads CASSLARDPQGTQYF.

The chain carries TRBV6-5 and TRBJ1-2. In germline, CDR1 is MNHEY, CDR2 SVGAGI. This CDR3 comprises 14 residues. The CDR3 reads CASSEASANYGYTF.

The rearrangement links TRBV6-1 to TRBJ2-7; checking the TCRdb D call of TRBD2 is not possible without DNA. Germline assignment: CDR1 MNHNS and CDR2 SASEGT. The CDR3 extends over 12 amino acids. The CDR3: CASTSRRDEQYF.

V gene TRBV21-1 combines with J gene TRBJ1-2. TRBV21-1 is an annotated pseudogene. The CDR3 is made up of 14 amino acids. The CDR3 region is CASSKMGRFYGYTF.

Its frequency marks this clonotype as medium-sized. The CDR3 sequence is CASSEGGLLEQYF. The rearrangement joins TRBV6-1 to TRBJ2-7; the D gene TCRdb calls, TRBD2, cannot be checked with no DNA. The CDR3 loop spans 13 amino acids. From germline, CDR1 is MNHNS and CDR2 SASEGT.

Considering frequency, this clonotype is medium-sized. The chain combines TRBV6-5 with TRBJ2-2. There are 15 residues in the CDR3. CDR1 is MNHEY, CDR2 SVGAGI, per germline. The CDR3 region is CASSLYPGNTGELFF.

Frequency places this clonotype as medium-sized. The gene calls are TRBV14 and TRBJ1-2; TCRdb indicates TRBD1, and absent DNA this call remains unverified. The CDR3 length is 16 residues. Germline CDR1 SGHDN, CDR2 FVKESK. The CDR3 region is CASSAGQGPSNYGYTF.

This chain joins TRBV7-6 and TRBJ2-1. The CDR3 runs to 15 residues. The germline CDR1 and CDR2 sequences are SGHVS and FNYEAQ. The CDR3 is CASSLAGVGFNEQFF.

This clonotype is deemed medium-sized by its frequency. The rearrangement uses TRBV12-3 or TRBV12-4 and TRBJ2-3. The CDR3 spans 11 residues. CDR3 region: CASSATDTQYF.

The chain joins TRBV4-2 to TRBJ2-1; there is no DNA to check the TCRdb D call of TRBD1. Germline CDR1 is LGHNA and CDR2 is YNFKEQ. The CDR3 length is 14 residues. The CDR3 sequence: CASSQGTGGNEQFF.

This rearrangement joins TRBV25-1 to TRBJ1-5; as DNA is missing, the TRBD1 call by TCRdb cannot be tested. There are 15 residues in the CDR3. CDR1 MGHDK and CDR2 SYGVNS come from the germline V gene. The CDR3 region is CASSVSQDSNQPQHF.

This clonotype counts as medium-sized by frequency. The rearrangement links TRBV5-5 to TRBJ1-4. The CDR3 consists of 12 residues. CDR1 and CDR2 (germline): SGHKS, YYEKEE (reference sequence). The CDR3 sequence is CASSFRDEKLFF.